A selection of T cell receptor beta chains follows, all from one sample in a study of T cells in tumors after PD-1 blockade. The table came from immunoSEQ multiplex PCR; TCRdb's copy has only in-frame clones and leaves some out. Among 14,000 to 15,000 clones, around 80% were seen once, and the ten largest hold about 22%. The sample consisted of PBMCs, taken after anti-PD-1 treatment. The receptors shown here come from a human donor with basal cell carcinoma. Both conserved end residues are part of each CDR3. A D gene is named only where the DNA matches it firmly. Clone size is stated in some rows and not others, as once, few, many or a class when expanded.

D gene	V gene	J gene	clone size	CDR3 protein	CDR3 DNA
TRBD2	TRBV27	TRBJ2-1	-	CASSSPGLEVNEQFF	TGTGCCAGCAGTTCCCCGGGACTAGAGGTGAATGAGCAGTTCTTC
TRBD1	TRBV6-1	TRBJ2-7	-	CASSERQGMIYEQYF	TGTGCCAGCAGTGAAAGACAGGGAATGATCTACGAGCAGTACTTC
-	TRBV7-6	TRBJ1-4	-	CASSLASGGGNEKLFF	TGTGCCAGCAGCTTAGCGTCCGGGGGGGGGAATGAAAAACTGTTTTTT
TRBD1	TRBV7-9	TRBJ2-7	-	CASSLAGQTYEQYF	TGTGCCAGCAGCTTAGCGGGACAGACCTACGAGCAGTACTTC
-	TRBV27	TRBJ2-3	-	CASSNRGTDTQYF	TGTGCCAGCAGTAACCGGGGCACAGATACGCAGTATTTT
-	TRBV6-4	TRBJ2-3	few	CASSPDGQGTDTQYF	TGTGCCAGCAGCCCCGACGGCCAGGGCACAGATACGCAGTATTTT
-	TRBV3-1/TRBV3-2	TRBJ2-7	-	CASSHRDSTEYF	TGTGCCAGCAGCCACCGGGACTCCACGGAGTACTTC
TRBD2	TRBV18	TRBJ2-1	once	CASSPGLEDNEQFF	TGTGCCAGCTCACCGGGACTAGAAGACAATGAGCAGTTCTTC
-	TRBV21-1	TRBJ2-2	-	CASTRKTSGLQHRGAVF	TGTGCCAGCACCCGAAAGACTAGCGGGCTTCAACACCGGGGAGCTGTTTTT
TRBD1	TRBV7-2	TRBJ2-7	-	CASRSSALQGNVPYEQYF	TGTGCCAGCAGGAGCTCCGCATTACAGGGGAACGTACCCTACGAGCAGTACTTC
-	TRBV7-2	TRBJ1-4	once	CASSLSAGGGEKLFF	TGTGCCAGCAGCTTAAGCGCCGGGGGCGGGGAAAAACTGTTTTTT
-	TRBV6-1	TRBJ2-1	-	CASSDMEGAVPYNEQFF	TGTGCCAGCAGTGATATGGAGGGGGCGGTCCCCTACAATGAGCAGTTCTTC
-	TRBV4-2	TRBJ1-6	-	CASSPQNGPGGDSPLHF	TGTGCCAGCAGCCCACAAAATGGGCCCGGTGGTGATTCACCCCTCCACTTT
-	TRBV5-4	TRBJ2-4	-	CASSSRDLAKNIQYF	TGTGCCAGCAGCTCTCGCGACCTAGCCAAAAACATTCAGTACTTC
TRBD1	TRBV6-6	TRBJ1-2	-	CASRTQGVFYGYTF	TGTGCCAGCAGGACGCAGGGGGTCTTCTATGGCTACACCTTC
-	TRBV6-2/TRBV6-3	TRBJ2-4	-	CASSHYIAKNIQYF	TGTGCCAGCAGTCACTATATAGCCAAAAACATTCAGTACTTC
-	TRBV7-9	TRBJ1-1	-	CASSTGFEAFF	TGTGCCAGCAGCACAGGCTTTGAAGCTTTCTTT
TRBD1	TRBV6-5	TRBJ2-5	-	CASSYSRRGETQYF	TGTGCCAGCAGTTACTCGCGCAGGGGGGAGACCCAGTACTTC
-	TRBV5-6	TRBJ2-1	-	CASSLGGAEQFF	TGTGCCAGCAGCTTGGGGGGGGCCGAGCAGTTCTTC
-	TRBV19	TRBJ2-2	once	CATDPKWVTGELFF	TGTGCCACGGACCCTAAGTGGGTGACCGGGGAGCTGTTTTTT
TRBD2	TRBV2	TRBJ2-1	-	CATSQGGAREGSSYNEQFF	TGTGCCACCAGTCAAGGGGGGGCGCGGGAGGGGAGCTCCTACAATGAGCAGTTCTTC
-	TRBV5-6	TRBJ2-5	once	CASSLVRAAQETQYF	TGTGCCAGCAGCTTGGTTAGGGCAGCCCAAGAGACCCAGTACTTC
-	TRBV11-1	TRBJ2-6	-	CASSLLNSGANVLTF	TGTGCCAGCAGCCTGCTGAACTCTGGGGCCAACGTCCTGACTTTC
TRBD2	TRBV7-2	TRBJ2-1	-	CASSLNSGGLANEQFF	TGTGCCAGCAGCTTAAATAGCGGGGGCCTGGCCAATGAGCAGTTCTTC
TRBD1	TRBV24-1	TRBJ2-3	-	CATSDPGTGGLTDTQYF	TGTGCCACCAGTGACCCCGGGACAGGGGGCCTCACAGATACGCAGTATTTT
-	TRBV9	TRBJ1-3	once	CASSVDMGNTIYF	TGTGCCAGCAGCGTAGATATGGGAAACACCATATATTTT
TRBD2	TRBV4-1	TRBJ2-3	-	CASSQARLAGVDTQYF	TGCGCCAGCAGCCAAGCGCGACTAGCGGGGGTGGATACGCAGTATTTT
-	TRBV3-1/TRBV3-2	TRBJ2-4	-	CASSQEPGPVAKNIQYF	TGTGCCAGCAGCCAAGAACCCGGGCCTGTTGCCAAAAACATTCAGTACTTC
TRBD1	TRBV3-1/TRBV3-2	TRBJ2-1	-	CASSPPPGQGYYNEQFF	TGTGCCAGCAGCCCGCCTCCGGGACAGGGGTACTACAATGAGCAGTTCTTC
TRBD2	TRBV2	TRBJ2-1	-	CPPCHGGAGAGSSYNEQFF	TGTCCCCCCTGTCACGGGGGGGCGGGGGCGGGGAGCTCCTACAATGAGCAGTTCTTC
-	TRBV3-1/TRBV3-2	TRBJ1-5	-	CASSQDLSAANQPQHF	TGTGCCAGCAGCCAAGATCTTTCGGCTGCCAATCAGCCCCAGCATTTT